The next 4 T cell receptor beta chains were all read from a single sample in a study of response to subunit inactivated influenza vaccine (dated by TCRdb to 2016 to 2019). Receptor amplification or capture employed RT-PCR. The instrument was an Illumina HiSeq 2500. TCRdb reprocessing: public reads trimmed at Q25 with fastp, clones called with MiXCR, in-frame beta chains kept. Every CDR3 protein is listed once, alongside the most common genes and DNA of its rows. Present in this sample are around 180,000 distinct CDR3 sequences, approximately 9.2% of which were seen just once. The top ten clones comprise about a tenth of the sample. This specimen consisted of non-naive T cells sorted from PBMCs, obtained on the day of vaccination. Reading the label with the study, this specimen's cell subset or site is: memory T cell fraction. Receptors were obtained from a man aged 50-59 years who received an inactivated influenza vaccine. Donor details come from another sample of the same person, matched by shared clones.

This clonotype was detected a few times. The J gene is TRBJ2-5, the V gene TRBV7-9; tentatively, D is TRBD2 (5 bases). The V end lost 2 bases, the J end lost 4 bases, and 14 bases lay between the germline ends. Germline-derived CDR1 and CDR2 are SEHNR and FQNEAQ (reference sequence). This CDR3 has 15 residues. The CDR3 here is CASSLYRSGGETQYF. The CDR3 region has the DNA TGTGCCAGCAGCTTATACAGATCAGGAGGAGAGACCCAGTACTTC.

This chain links TRBV10-3 with TRBJ2-3; D is uncertain. CDR1 and CDR2 (germline): ENHRY, SYGVKD. The CDR3 is 15 amino acids. Trimming shortened V by 0 bases and J by 2 bases, and 9 bases separated the two germline ends. The CDR3 is CAISESSRSTDTQYF. CDR3 sequence (DNA): TGTGCCATCAGTGAGTCTTCCAGGTCCACAGATACGCAGTATTTT.

There are many counts of this clonotype. The genes are TRBV6-5 and TRBJ1-6; 9 bases map to TRBD1. J gave up 7 bases and V 2 bases, and 3 bases lay outside the gene matches. Germline CDR1 reads MNHEY; CDR2 reads SVGAGI. This CDR3 comprises 15 residues. Here the CDR3 reads CASSYEGTGNSPLHF. The DNA for the CDR3 is TGTGCCAGCAGTTACGAGGGGACAGGGAATTCACCCCTCCACTTT.

This clonotype was picked up many times. The V and J genes are TRBV4-3 and TRBJ2-6; D gene uncertain. Deletions cut 0 bases from V and 0 bases from J, with 6 bases between. CDR1 LGHNA and CDR2 YSLEER come from the germline V gene. The CDR3 spans 16 residues. The CDR3, as DNA: TGCGCCAGCAGCCAAGATCTTCTCTCTGGGGCCAACGTCCTGACTTTC. This codes for CASSQDLLSGANVLTF.